This entry features one T cell receptor beta chain sequence. Its antigen remains unidentified. No much larger clonotype is one base removed from it; base qualities were not supplied. This sample includes further DNA sequences coding for the same CDR3. Receptors were amplified or captured by the immunoSEQ multiplex PCR assay. The multiplex PCR relied on a mix of 60 forward primers for TCR Vbeta segments and 13 reverse primers for TCR Jbeta segments. The CDR3 region of rearranged TCR beta genes was amplified from genomic DNA with a multiplex PCR assay. The Illumina HiSeq System was used to sequence the amplified TCR beta libraries as 87-base-pair reads. The authors processed their data as follows. A later analysis counted approximately 74 million unique TCR beta chains across the approximately 700 repertoires, and around 12 million of these chains were shared by at least two donors. A nearest-neighbor algorithm error-corrected the raw reads and collapsed the reads into unique sequences, merging closely related sequences to remove PCR and sequencing errors. V, D and J gene segments were assigned by aligning CDR3 sequences to IMGT reference sequences. Each retained sequence needed at least a six-nucleotide match to both a V gene segment and a J gene segment. A rearrangement counted as productive if the CDR3 had no stop codons and remained in frame with V and J, and every other rearrangement counted as non-productive. CDR3 was defined according to IMGT convention as the region running from the second conserved V-encoded cysteine to the conserved J-encoded phenylalanine. Sequences without an unambiguous match to a single V gene segment were excluded from the earlier analysis of 500 to 700 of the donors. In an earlier analysis of approximately 560 of the donors, a V segment was called functional when productive rearrangements were above 56.7%, and segregating when the standard deviation between donors exceeded 5%. A statistical classification framework was developed to diagnose cytomegalovirus status using the catalog of TCR beta chain sequences. A later analysis assigned V and J genes by comparing TCR nucleotide sequences with IMGT/GENE-DB human TR gene sequences. A later analysis assigned CDR3 sequences and most-parsimonious VDJ recombination scenarios with the TCRdist pipeline. In a later analysis, each TCR beta chain was defined by its CDR3 amino acid sequence together with its V-gene family, and reads without a unique V-gene family were excluded. In a later analysis, approximately 640 highly shared, low-generation-probability nucleotide sequences were removed to address suspected cross-contamination and a sequencing artifact. In a later analysis, a clonal expansion index for each public chain was calculated from normalized within-repertoire ranks of inferred template counts. A later analysis computed generation probabilities with a VDJ recombination model fitted to out-of-frame rearrangements, and checked the results against IGoR. In a later analysis, TCR-TCR, TCR-HLA and TCR-CMV co-occurrence was scored with hypergeometric tests, and a repertoire-size bias correction was applied to TCR pairs. False discovery rates were estimated in a later analysis by permuting HLA or CMV assignments 20 times. In a later analysis, co-occurring TCRs were grouped with DBSCAN, and TCRdist sequence similarity was added when clustering was performed within HLA-allele-positive subsets. For co-occurrence clustering, repertoires with fewer than 30,000 or more than 120,000 public chains were excluded, along with roughly 5 repertoires with anomalous nucleotide sharing. TCRdb took over this immuneACCESS table, retaining in-frame rearrangements with V and J assigned. Such tables are incomplete; in checked studies, under half of the missing clones stem from an unresolved V gene, and the remainder is unexplained. The V and J calls and clone size come from that table; D and trimming were worked out from the DNA. Here the sample has roughly 220,000 clones; roughly 80% occur a single time. Jointly, the top ten make up 2.9% of the sample.

The CDR3 runs 14 amino acids, cysteine and phenylalanine included. CDR3 DNA is the only sequence kept; it has 42 bases, read in frame from the first base. CDR1 is given as SGHNT and CDR2 as YYREEE, both from the germline V gene (reference sequence). Here V drops 4 bases and J drops 9 bases, and the junction holds 4 bases not matched to any gene. The cohort comprised more than 550 healthy bone marrow donors. At the time of sampling, every cohort member was nominally healthy, though immune exposures that went unrecorded were likely present. The donor tested CMV seronegative, placing the donor among the 350 to 400 seronegative members of the cohort. A peripheral blood sample was provided by each donor, and peripheral blood mononuclear cells were used for TCR beta sequencing. Genomic DNA extraction from the blood cell samples was performed with the Qiagen DNeasy Blood Extraction Kit. These data belong to a study of cytomegalovirus exposure and HLA in healthy donors (dated by TCRdb to about 2017). For the study in its entirety: In an earlier analysis of approximately 640 of the donors, 276 Gb of sequence data and 100 million or so unique TCR beta sequences from about 190 million T cells were reported. HLA typing included class I and class II loci at four-digit resolution. The study used immunosequencing to profile the T cell repertoires of around 600 subjects and linked those repertoires to cytomegalovirus serostatus. Four to six DR-DQ haplotypes were handled as single units for association and clustering because linkage in the cohort was strong. A later genetic analysis used genome-wide SNP genotypes for about 55% of the 666 donors, treating that subset as a discovery cohort. Donor age, sex, ethnicity and CMV serostatus were compiled together with the repertoire data. In a later analysis, previously published TCR beta repertoires from more than 500 donors were re-analyzed and high-resolution HLA genotyping was added so that TCR occurrence patterns could be studied. In an earlier analysis of more than 550 of the donors, high-throughput TCR beta sequencing was used to judge whether each TCR beta V gene segment behaved as functional or pseudogenic. High-throughput TCR immunosequencing, statistical association of individual TCRs with disease status, and machine learning were combined to predict cytomegalovirus infection status. All discovery cohort repertoires had been generated using a single sequencing platform. An early release that covered about 640 HLA-typed donors contained about 300 gigabases of sequencing data and 80 million or so unique TCR sequences. The number of typed donors differed by locus: about 620-630 for A, B, C, DRB1 and DQB1; approximately 540 for DQA1; 606 for DPA1; and 400 to 480 for DPB1. The study aimed to test whether signatures of past pathogen exposure could be identified by cataloging public T cell receptors. In addition to the first cohort of roughly 670 subjects, a separate validation cohort of 120 different subjects was used. Of the approximately 400 genotyped donors, over 70% fell in the genetic ancestry cluster associated with self-reported Caucasian donors. In the later analysis, no new phenotypic data were used to find candidate immune exposures; instead, reliance was placed on TCR beta sequences and their occurrence across donors. Among 350 to 400 genotyped donors of the cohort, an average of 235,054 unique TCR beta nucleotide sequences were sequenced per donor, around 18% of them non-productive.

Results the study describes overall, beyond this receptor: Most TCR sequences were observed very rarely across donors, whereas some public TCRs were present in many individuals. Because some donors lacked HLA typing at each locus, the association tests relied only on the typed subset. A further reported finding was that TCR beta sequences accurately predicted the HLA-A and HLA-B alleles for most subjects in the first cohort. In a later analysis, HLA-associated TCR beta chains were found to be more clonally expanded and to have lower generation probabilities than equally common non-associated chains. Cytomegalovirus status was reported to be diagnosed by the classifier with high specificity and sensitivity in both the original and validation cohorts. According to the authors, the approach could potentially be generalized to other disease states and immunological phenotypes. Because the 87-base-pair reads could not distinguish some IMGT-functional V segments, including TRBV6-2 and TRBV6-3, those segments were excluded. In this cohort, only TCR beta chains were sequenced, and detectable features were limited by the absence of alpha or paired-chain data. Immune exposure information for the cohort was limited to CMV serostatus. A later analysis associated 17,000 or so TCR beta sequences with specific HLA alleles at a false discovery rate of 0.05. In the study, roughly 160 TCR beta chains were listed as associated with cytomegalovirus. Correlated functional status among segregating V segments might be attributable to linkage disequilibrium, but an unknown experimental factor could not be ruled out. Compared with the roughly 600-donor mean, donors in an Asian-associated ancestry cluster had fewer N-insertions in productive TCRs, according to a later genetic analysis. In vitro tests confirmed that a few of the cytomegalovirus-associated TCR beta chains recognize cytomegalovirus antigens. In an earlier analysis of some 500 of the donors, most TCR beta V segments appeared in productive rearrangements about 87% or about 30% of the time, broadly matching IMGT annotations. The presence/absence analyses assumed that sequencing depth was roughly uniform across donors, and that assumption may not be true. Assigning TCR associations to individual alleles was difficult when HLA alleles, especially DR and DQ, strongly co-occurred. The earlier analysis of about 600 of the donors excluded roughly 16 rarely observed V segments, including chromosome 9 orphons, because counts were too low. Several of the top co-occurrence clusters appeared to be linked to parvovirus B19, influenza, CMV and Epstein-Barr virus, according to a later analysis. V-gene and J-gene trimming of TCR beta chains was associated with a missense DCLRE1C variant in a later genetic analysis, and the association was replicated in an independent cohort. A cluster of highly shared sequence variants was judged likely to represent a technical artifact of the sequencing pipeline. According to a later analysis, TCR association rates differed among HLA loci, with DRB1 alleles showing the most associated TCRs and HLA-C alleles showing the fewest. A later analysis found that most CMV-associated TCR beta chains appeared HLA-restricted, with HLA associations seemingly driven largely by CMV exposure.

The sequence was collected from a man aged 30-40 years in good health and CMV-seronegative. Material: PBMCs. The V gene is TRBV5-4 and the J gene is TRBJ1-6; 10 of the junction bases match TRBD1. The DNA sequence follows: TGTGCCAGCAGCCTGGACAGGGGGTCTTCACCCCTCCACTTT. It translates to CASSLDRGSSPLHF.